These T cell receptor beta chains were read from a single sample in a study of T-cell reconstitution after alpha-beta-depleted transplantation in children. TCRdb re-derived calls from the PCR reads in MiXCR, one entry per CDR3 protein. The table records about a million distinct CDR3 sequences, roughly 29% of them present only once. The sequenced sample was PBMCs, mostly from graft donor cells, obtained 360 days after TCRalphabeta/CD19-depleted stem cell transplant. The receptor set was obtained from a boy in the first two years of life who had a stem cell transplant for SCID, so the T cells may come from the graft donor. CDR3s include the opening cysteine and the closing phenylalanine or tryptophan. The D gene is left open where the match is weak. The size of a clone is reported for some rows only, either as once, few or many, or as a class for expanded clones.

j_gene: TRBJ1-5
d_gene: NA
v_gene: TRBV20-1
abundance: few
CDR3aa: CSASERGLLQRNQPQHF
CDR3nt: TGCAGTGCTAGTGAAAGAGGATTACTTCAACGCAATCAGCCCCAGCATTTT

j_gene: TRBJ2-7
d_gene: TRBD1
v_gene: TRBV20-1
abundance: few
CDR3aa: CSAWDRGFSYEQYF
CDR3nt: TGCAGTGCTTGGGACAGGGGATTCTCCTACGAGCAGTACTTC

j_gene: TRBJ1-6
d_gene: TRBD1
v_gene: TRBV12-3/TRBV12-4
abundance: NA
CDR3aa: CASSLSGGGDSPLHF
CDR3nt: TGTGCCAGCAGTTTGTCAGGGGGCGGGGATTCACCCCTCCACTTT

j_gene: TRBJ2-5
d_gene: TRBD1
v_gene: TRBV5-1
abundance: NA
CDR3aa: CASSPPRTGEETQYF
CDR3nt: TGCGCCAGCAGCCCACCCCGGACAGGGGAAGAGACCCAGTACTTC

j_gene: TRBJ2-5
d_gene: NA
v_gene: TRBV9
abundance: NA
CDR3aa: CASSPQEGTQYF
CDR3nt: TGTGCCAGCAGCCCCCAAGAGGGGACCCAGTACTTC

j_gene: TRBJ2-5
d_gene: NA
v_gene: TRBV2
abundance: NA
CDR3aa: CASSEMEGLGETQYF
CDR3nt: TGTGCCAGCAGTGAAATGGAGGGGCTGGGCGAGACCCAGTACTTC

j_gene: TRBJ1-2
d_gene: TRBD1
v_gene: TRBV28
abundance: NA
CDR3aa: CASSFPGGQGYTF
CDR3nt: TGTGCCAGCAGTTTTCCAGGGGGCCAAGGCTACACCTTC

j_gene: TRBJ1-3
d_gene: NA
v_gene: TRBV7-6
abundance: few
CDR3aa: CASSSYRGRGEDTIYF
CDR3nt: TGTGCCAGCAGCTCGTACAGAGGCCGGGGGGAAGACACCATATATTTT

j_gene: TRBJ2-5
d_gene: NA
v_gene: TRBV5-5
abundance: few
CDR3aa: CASSNSLRYQETQYF
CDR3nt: TGTGCCAGCAGCAACTCCCTACGGTACCAAGAGACCCAGTACTTC

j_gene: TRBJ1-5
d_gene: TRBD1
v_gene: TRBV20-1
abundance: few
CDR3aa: CSAPGQGGQPQHF
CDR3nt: TGCAGTGCTCCGGGACAGGGTGGTCAGCCCCAGCATTTT

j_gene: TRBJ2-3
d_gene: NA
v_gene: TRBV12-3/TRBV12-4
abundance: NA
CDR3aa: CASRDGATDTQYF
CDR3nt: TGTGCCAGCAGGGACGGGGCCACAGATACGCAGTATTTT

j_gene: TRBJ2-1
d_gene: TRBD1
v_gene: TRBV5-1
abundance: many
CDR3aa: CASSLGGTDYNEQFF
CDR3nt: TGCGCCAGCAGCTTGGGTGGGACAGACTACAATGAGCAGTTCTTC

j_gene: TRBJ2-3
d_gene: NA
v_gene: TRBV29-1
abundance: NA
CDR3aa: CSVAWRDGTDTQYF
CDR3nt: TGCAGCGTTGCGTGGAGAGATGGCACAGATACGCAGTATTTT

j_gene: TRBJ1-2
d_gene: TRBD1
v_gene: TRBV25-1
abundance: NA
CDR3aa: CASSATGGIGGYTF
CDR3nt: TGTGCCAGCAGTGCCACAGGGGGCATAGGTGGCTACACCTTC

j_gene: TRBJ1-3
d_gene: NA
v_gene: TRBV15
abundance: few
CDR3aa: CATSRDGNTIYF
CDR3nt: TGTGCCACCAGCAGAGATGGAAACACCATATATTTT

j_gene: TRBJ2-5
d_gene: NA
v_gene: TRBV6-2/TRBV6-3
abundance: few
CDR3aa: CASKRDNLYQETQYF
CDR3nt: TGTGCCAGCAAACGGGACAACTTGTATCAAGAGACCCAGTACTTC

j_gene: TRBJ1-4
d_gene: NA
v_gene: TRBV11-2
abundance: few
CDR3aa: CASSLWGEKLFF
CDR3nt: TGTGCCAGCAGCTTATGGGGGGAAAAACTGTTTTTT

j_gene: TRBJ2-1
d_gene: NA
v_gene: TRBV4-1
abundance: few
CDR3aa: CASSQIQGSYNEQFF
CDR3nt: TGCGCCAGCAGCCAGATACAGGGATCCTACAATGAGCAGTTCTTC

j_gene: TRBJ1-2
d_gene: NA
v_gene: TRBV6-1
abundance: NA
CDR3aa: CACPRGVYGYTF
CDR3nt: TGTGCCTGCCCCCGAGGGGTCTATGGCTACACCTTC

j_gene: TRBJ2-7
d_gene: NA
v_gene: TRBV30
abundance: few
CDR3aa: CAWSPGAHEQYF
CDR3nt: TGTGCCTGGAGCCCGGGGGCACACGAGCAGTACTTC

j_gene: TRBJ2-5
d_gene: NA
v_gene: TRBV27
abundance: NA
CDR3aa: CASSTGLFSEETQYF
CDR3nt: TGTGCCAGCAGCACAGGGTTGTTTTCGGAAGAGACCCAGTACTTC

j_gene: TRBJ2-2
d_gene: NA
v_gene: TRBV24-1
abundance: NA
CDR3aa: CATSDLETNTGELFF
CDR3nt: TGTGCCACCAGTGATTTGGAGACGAACACCGGGGAGCTGTTTTTT

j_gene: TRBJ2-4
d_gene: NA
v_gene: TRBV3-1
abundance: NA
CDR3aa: CASSQIPKTGTAKNIQYF
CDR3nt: TGTGCCAGCAGCCAGATTCCGAAAACAGGGACGGCCAAAAACATTCAGTACTTC

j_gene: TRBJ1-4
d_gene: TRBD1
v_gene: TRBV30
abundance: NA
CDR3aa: CAWSRGRDREKLFF
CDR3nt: TGTGCCTGGAGTCGAGGCAGGGACAGGGAAAAACTGTTTTTT

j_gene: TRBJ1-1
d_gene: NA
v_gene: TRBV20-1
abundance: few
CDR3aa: CSARAHGLGWPEAFF
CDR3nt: TGCAGTGCTAGAGCGCATGGTCTGGGGTGGCCTGAAGCTTTCTTT

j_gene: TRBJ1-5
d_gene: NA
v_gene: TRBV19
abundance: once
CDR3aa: CASSRWLPNQPQHF
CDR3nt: TGTGCCAGTAGTAGATGGTTGCCCAATCAGCCCCAGCATTTT

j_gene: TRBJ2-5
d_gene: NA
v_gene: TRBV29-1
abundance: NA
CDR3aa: CSVGVWTASEETQYF
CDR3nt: TGCAGCGTTGGGGTCTGGACAGCAAGTGAAGAGACCCAGTACTTC

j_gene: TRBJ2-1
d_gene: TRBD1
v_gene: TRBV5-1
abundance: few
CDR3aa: CASSLEDRGIHEQFF
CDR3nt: TGCGCCAGCAGCTTGGAGGACAGGGGTATCCATGAGCAGTTCTTC